Shown below are 29 T cell receptor beta chains from a single sample sequenced in a study of Ad26.COV2.S vaccination and SARS-CoV-2 variants. TCRdb's table, derived via immunoSEQ multiplex PCR, lists solely in-frame clones and lacks some. The repertoire holds approximately 410,000 clones, with roughly 90% as singletons. The treatment here: over 15 received Ad26.COV2.S at low or high dose, single or two shots; about 5 received placebo; per-sample allocation not given. On day 63 after the first injection, vaccine and placebo recipients gave samples. The input for sequencing was peripheral blood, taken in a trial of Ad26.COV2.S vaccine versus placebo. The receptor set was obtained from a person between 18 and 65 years old who received the Ad26.COV2.S COVID-19 vaccine or a placebo.

The gene calls are TRBV9 and TRBJ1-1; a possible D gene is TRBD1 (5 bases). CDR1 and CDR2 from the germline V gene are SGDLS and YYNGEE. Trimming pared 2 bases from V and 0 bases from J, leaving 8 bases between. CDR3 length: 14 residues. CDR3 DNA sequence: TGTGCCAGCAGCGTTACAGGCGTGAACACTGAAGCTTTCTTT. It yields the protein CASSVTGVNTEAFF.

The chain carries TRBV7-2 and TRBJ1-3, with D tentatively TRBD1 (5 bases). Germline V gene lookup returns CDR1 SGHTA and CDR2 FQGNSA. The CDR3 runs 14 residues. V dropped 4 bases and J dropped 4 bases, with 11 bases sitting between them. The DNA of the CDR3 is TGTGCCAGCAGCTCGGGACGGACAGGAAACACCATATATTTT. This encodes CASSSGRTGNTIYF. The full variable domain, with the rest looked up from reference TRBV7-2 and TRBJ1-3, is GAGVSQSPSNKVTEKGKDVELRCDPISGHTALYWYRQSLGQGLEFLIYFQGNSAPDKSGLPSDRFSAERTGGSVSTLTIQRTQQEDSAVYLCASSSGRTGNTIYFGEGSWLTVV.

The V call is TRBV10-2, the J call TRBJ2-5, with D possibly TRBD1 on 7 matching bases. V gave up 8 bases and J gave up 1 base, with 14 bases separating them. The CDR3 length is 14 residues. Germline CDR1 reads WSHSY; CDR2 reads SAAADI. This CDR3 reads CASGRGASQETQYF. For the CDR3, the DNA is TGCGCCAGCGGCAGGGGGGCCTCCCAAGAGACCCAGTACTTC.

There are a few counts of this clone. The chain is built from TRBV4-3 and TRBJ2-1; D perhaps matches TRBD2 (6 bases). This CDR3 region has 16 residues. CDR1 is LGHNA, CDR2 YSLEER, per germline. V gave up 0 bases and J gave up 7 bases, with 16 bases separating them. The CDR3 nucleotides are TGCGCCAGCAGCCAAGAAGGTGGAGGGACTGCTAATGAGCAGTTCTTC. Translating it yields CASSQEGGGTANEQFF.

CDR3 coding DNA: TGTGCCAGCAGCTTGCGGGCGACAGGGCTCTCTGGAAACACCATATATTTT. Translated: CASSLRATGLSGNTIYF. The chain recombines TRBV5-6 with TRBJ1-3; 7 bases line up with TRBD1. The CDR3 is 17 residues long. The V gene's germline CDR1 is SGHDT and CDR2 YYEEEE. The J segment lost 0 bases and the V segment lost 1 base, leaving 7 bases of the junction unmatched.

The chain recombines TRBV5-1 with TRBJ2-2; 9 bases fit TRBD2. Germline V gene sequence: CDR1 SGHRS, CDR2 YFSETQ. This CDR3 contains 17 residues. J was trimmed by 6 bases and V by 0 bases; bases with no gene match: 9. This chain's CDR3 is CASSLARLAGMAGELFF. The CDR3 DNA reads as TGCGCCAGCAGCTTGGCACGCCTAGCGGGGATGGCCGGGGAGCTGTTTTTT.

The V gene is TRBV6-2 or TRBV6-3, the J gene TRBJ1-1; 8 bases fit TRBD1. This CDR3 has 15 amino acids. Germline-derived CDR1 and CDR2 are MNHEY and SVGEGT. The ends lost 2 bases at V and 3 bases at J; junction bases unmatched: 5. The CDR3, as DNA: TGTGCCAGCAGTTACCCGGACAGGGACTACACTGAAGCTTTCTTT. Translating gives CASSYPDRDYTEAFF.

The chain joins TRBV4-3 to TRBJ2-7; D may match TRBD1 or TRBD2 (5 bases each). The length of the CDR3 is 17 residues. The V end was cut by 1 base, the J end by 2 bases, with 18 bases between. Germline V CDR1 and CDR2: LGHNA, YSLEER. CDR3 nucleotides: TGCGCCAGCAGCCAAGGGGGCGGCAGGACCGGGACCTACGAGCAGTACTTC. Translating gives CASSQGGGRTGTYEQYF.

The V gene is TRBV6-2 or TRBV6-3, the J gene TRBJ1-1; tentatively, D is TRBD1 (5 bases). The CDR3 totals 14 residues. Germline values: CDR1 MNHEY, CDR2 SVGEGT. Trimming removed 3 bases from V and 7 bases from J, with 15 bases in between. CDR3 coding DNA: TGTGCCAGCAGTTATCATCAAGACAGCCTTGAAGCTTTCTTT. Amino acids: CASSYHQDSLEAFF.

The rearrangement joins TRBV20-1 to TRBJ2-3, with TRBD2 as a possible D gene (5 bases). The ends were cut back, 3 bases at V and 3 bases at J, with 13 bases in the middle. Germline-derived CDR1 and CDR2 are DFQATT and SNEGSKA (reference sequence). The CDR3 consists of 14 residues. CDR3 nucleotide sequence: TGCAGTGCTAGTGGCGGACTCCCGACAGATACGCAGTATTTT. Protein: CSASGGLPTDTQYF.

The chain has TRBV28 and TRBJ1-4; perhaps TRBD1 as D (5 bases). Trimming took 3 bases from V and 7 from J, leaving 15 bases between them. Germline CDR1 reads MDHEN; CDR2 reads SYDVKM. CDR3 size: 15 residues. The CDR3 reads CASSFDPGRTEKLFF. In DNA form, the CDR3 reads TGTGCCAGCAGTTTTGACCCGGGACGGACTGAAAAACTGTTTTTT.

DNA of the CDR3: TGCAGTGCTAGTTGGGGACAGGCTAATAATTCACCCCTCCACTTT. Its translation is CSASWGQANNSPLHF. The chain combines TRBV20-1 with TRBJ1-6, with 8 bases identical to TRBD1. The trim removed 3 bases at V and 5 bases at J, leaving 6 bases unmatched. Germline CDR1 DFQATT, CDR2 SNEGSKA (reference sequence). CDR3 length equals 15 residues.

The V gene is TRBV5-7, the J gene TRBJ2-3, with D possibly being TRBD1 (6 bases). TRBV5-7 falls under the ORF class, with uncertain function. The CDR3 runs to 16 residues. The V end was cut by 6 bases, the J end by 0 bases, with 17 bases between. This CDR3 is CASKKKRTESTDTQYF. DNA for the CDR3: TGTGCCAGCAAAAAGAAACGGACAGAAAGCACAGATACGCAGTATTTT.

The chain couples TRBV4-1 to TRBJ1-1, with D unresolved. Deletions cut 0 bases from V and 0 bases from J, with 8 bases between. The CDR3 loop spans 15 amino acids. Germline V gene data show CDR1 as MGHRA and CDR2 as YSYEKL. The CDR3 coding sequence is TGCGCCAGCAGCCAAGACCAGGCCCTGAACACTGAAGCTTTCTTT. It yields the protein CASSQDQALNTEAFF.

This chain joins TRBV5-4 and TRBJ2-3; 10 nucleotides match TRBD2. The germline V gene encodes CDR1 SGHNT and CDR2 YYREEE (reference sequence). CDR3 length: 14 amino acids. J gave up 4 bases and V 1 base, and 0 bases lay outside the gene matches. The CDR3 DNA sequence: TGTGCCAGCAGCTTGACTAGCGGGGCAGATACGCAGTATTTT. This codes for CASSLTSGADTQYF. Drawing the rest from reference TRBV5-4 and TRBJ2-3, the complete variable domain is ETGVTQSPTHLIKTRGQQVTLRCSSQSGHNTVSWYQQALGQGPQFIFQYYREEENGRGNFPPRFSGLQFPNYSSELNVNALELDDSALYLCASSLTSGADTQYFGPGTRLTVL.

The rearrangement uses TRBV4-3 and TRBJ2-3, with D possibly being TRBD2 (5 bases). Per the germline V gene, CDR1 is LGHNA and CDR2 is YSLEER. CDR3 size: 15 residues. Trimming left V 0 bases short and J 4 bases short, with 11 bases between. In nucleotides, the CDR3 is TGCGCCAGCAGCCAAGATTTAGTAGCGTCAGATACGCAGTATTTT. Translation gives CASSQDLVASDTQYF.

This rearrangement joins TRBV15 to TRBJ2-3; D is unclear. Germline V gives CDR1 LNHNV, CDR2 YYDKDF (reference sequence). The CDR3 is 14 residues long. Trimming stripped 6 bases from V and 0 bases from J, with 10 bases between. The CDR3 DNA follows: TGTGCCACCAGGGATCCGAGTAGCACAGATACGCAGTATTTT. Residues: CATRDPSSTDTQYF.

This sequence joins TRBV11-3 and TRBJ2-1; perhaps TRBD1 as D (6 bases). CDR1 is SGHNT and CDR2 is YENEEA in the germline V gene. This CDR3 is built from 13 residues. V lost 4 bases and J 6 bases, leaving 10 bases between the germline ends. CDR3 loop: CASSWMGANEQFF. The CDR3 nucleotides read TGTGCCAGCAGCTGGATGGGGGCCAATGAGCAGTTCTTC. The full variable domain, in which reference TRBV11-3 and TRBJ2-1 provide the parts outside the CDR3, is EAGVVQSPRYKIIEKKQPVAFWCNPISGHNTLYWYLQNLGQGPELLIRYENEEAVDDSQLPKDRFSAERLKGVDSTLKIQPAELGDSAVYLCASSWMGANEQFFGPGTRLTVL.

This chain links TRBV3-1 (or the pseudogene TRBV3-2) with TRBJ1-2, with a tentative D call TRBD1 (5 bases). Germline V gene sequence: CDR1 LGHDT, CDR2 YNNKEL (reference sequence). The CDR3 loop spans 13 amino acids. The V and J ends lost 6 bases and 6 bases respectively, with 14 bases between them. CDR3 region: CASREVGGDGYTF. For the CDR3, the DNA is TGTGCCAGCAGAGAGGTGGGGGGAGATGGCTACACCTTC.

The chain links TRBV5-1 to TRBJ2-7, with D hard to call. Trimming removed 0 bases from V and 3 bases from J, with 13 bases in between. Germline V gives CDR1 SGHRS, CDR2 YFSETQ. This CDR3 has 15 amino acids. In DNA, the CDR3 is TGCGCCAGCAGCTTGGGTCCAGGAGAAGGCTACGAGCAGTACTTC. Protein sequence: CASSLGPGEGYEQYF. The entire variable domain, with the rest obtained from reference TRBV5-1 and TRBJ2-7, is as follows: KAGVTQTPRYLIKTRGQQVTLSCSPISGHRSVSWYQQTPGQGLQFLFEYFSETQRNKGNFPGRFSGRQFSNSRSEMNVSTLELGDSALYLCASSLGPGEGYEQYFGPGTRLTVT.

The chain uses TRBV6-5 and TRBJ2-7; TRBD1 might be the D (6 bases). V dropped 2 bases and J dropped 5 bases, with 10 bases sitting between them. The germline gives CDR1 MNHEY, CDR2 SVGAGI. There are 13 residues in the CDR3. In DNA form, the CDR3 reads TGTGCCAGCAGTTACCTAGGGGGAGACGAGCAGTACTTC. It yields the protein CASSYLGGDEQYF.

The genes are TRBV7-6 and TRBJ1-5; D ambiguous. Trimming took 2 bases from V and 5 from J, leaving 19 bases between them. CDR3 length equals 17 residues. Germline V CDR1 and CDR2: SGHVS, FNYEAQ. The CDR3 spells CASSLTGPATPDQPQHF. The CDR3 bases are TGTGCCAGCAGCTTAACGGGTCCAGCGACCCCAGATCAGCCCCAGCATTTT.

The rearrangement uses TRBV21-1 and TRBJ1-4. TRBV21-1 is described as a pseudogene. The CDR3 totals 15 residues. CDR3 nucleotides: TGTGCCAGCAGCACGCACCTTGAGACTAATGAAAAACTGTTTTTT. Translated: CASSTHLETNEKLFF.

V and J are TRBV7-2 and TRBJ2-1, with 8 bases identical to TRBD1. V lost 5 bases to trimming and J lost 6 bases; unmatched junction nucleotides: 9. This CDR3 comprises 15 residues. Germline lookup yields CDR1 SGHTA and CDR2 FQGNSA. In DNA form, the CDR3 reads TGTGCCAGCAGCCCCTGGACCAGGGGGCTCAATGAGCAGTTCTTC. Encoded protein: CASSPWTRGLNEQFF.

The genes are TRBV6-5 and TRBJ2-2; 8 bases match TRBD2. This CDR3 has 15 residues. Germline V gene sequence: CDR1 MNHEY, CDR2 SVGAGI. V was clipped by 6 bases and J by 5 bases; unmatched bases: 8. The CDR3 loop reads CASSLGASGTGELFF. CDR3 coding DNA: TGTGCCAGCAGCCTCGGGGCTAGCGGGACCGGGGAGCTGTTTTTT.

The rearrangement joins TRBV5-6 to TRBJ1-1; 9 positions agree with TRBD1. Germline loops: CDR1 SGHDT, CDR2 YYEEEE. Losses at the gene ends were 2 bases for V and 1 base for J; bases not matched to a gene: 6. The CDR3 is 16 amino acids. The CDR3 DNA reads as TGTGCCAGCAGCTTAAACAGGGGGCTTAGGAACACTGAAGCTTTCTTT. Its translation is CASSLNRGLRNTEAFF. Full variable domain (outside the CDR3, taken from reference TRBV5-6 and TRBJ1-1): DAGVTQSPTHLIKTRGQQVTLRCSPKSGHDTVSWYQQALGQGPQFIFQYYEEEERQRGNFPDRFSGHQFPNYSSELNVNALLLGDSALYLCASSLNRGLRNTEAFFGQGTRLTVV.

The chain joins TRBV6-5 to TRBJ2-7; TRBD1 matches 8 bases. V was pared by 6 bases and J by 4 bases, with 11 bases of the junction left unmatched. The CDR3 extends over 15 amino acids. The germline gives CDR1 MNHEY, CDR2 SVGAGI. The CDR3, as DNA: TGTGCCAGCAGCCCACAGGGGGATCTTTCTTACGAGCAGTACTTC. Amino acids: CASSPQGDLSYEQYF.

A note on this clone: This specimen includes other DNA sequences encoding the same CDR3. This sequence joins TRBV18 and TRBJ1-2; D gene ambiguous. The CDR3 totals 13 residues. The germline CDR1 and CDR2 sequences are KGHSH and LQKENI. The V and J ends lost 2 bases and 2 bases respectively, with 6 bases between them. CDR3 bases: TGTGCCAGCTCACCAGGAGGAAACTATGGCTACACCTTC. This gives the protein CASSPGGNYGYTF.

The chain carries TRBV5-6 and TRBJ2-3, with a weak D call TRBD1 (5 bases). V was pared by 3 bases and J by 2 bases, with 13 bases between. The CDR3 length is 15 residues. The germline CDR1 and CDR2 sequences are SGHDT and YYEEEE. CDR3 sequence: CASSYQGYYTDTQYF. The CDR3 region has the DNA TGTGCCAGCAGCTATCAGGGCTACTACACAGATACGCAGTATTTT.